The sample holds a few counts of the clone carrying this T cell receptor (beta chain). Its antigen is currently unknown. In germline, CDR1 is GTSNPN, CDR2 SVGIG (reference sequence). The CDR3 covers 17 residues. With V trimmed by 2 bases and J by 3 bases, 8 bases remained unmatched. The data were taken from a study of CD8+ T cells in alopecia areata. Regarding the study as a whole: Numerous clones, expanded in lesions, remained in scalp and blood during tofacitinib. Sharing of TCRs across patients appeared less clear than in mice, possibly for HLA-related reasons.

As to treatment: oral pan-JAK inhibitor, 5-10 mg twice daily. cDNA reverse transcribed from extracted RNA served as the sequencing template. The protocol was immunoSEQ multiplex PCR, while the TCRdb copy is restricted to in-frame clones and leaves out a portion. The data show under 150,000 clones, 55% to 60% seen once. The clonotype originates from a human donor with alopecia areata. This sequence joins TRBV30 and TRBJ2-5; TRBD2 matches 14 bases. Sequences were derived from CD4+ T cells sorted from blood, sampled at week 24, from a patient treated with tofacitinib. CDR3 bases: TGTGCCTGGAGTCCCAAACCGGGACTAGCGGGGGAAGAGACCCAGTACTTC. It encodes CAWSPKPGLAGEETQYF.